This T cell receptor (beta chain) was recovered during a study of blood T cell repertoires in COVID-19. Study at large: The origin of the acute and convalescent COVID-19 samples was the United States, Italy and Spain.

Only in-frame clones appear in the TCRdb table, and some are missing; sequencing was by immunoSEQ multiplex PCR. The sample includes around 310,000 clones, 88% seen only once; the top ten take less than 5.5%. V lost 4 bases to trimming and J lost 3 bases, with 3 bases between them. Germline V gene sequence: CDR1 MNHEY, CDR2 SMNVEV (reference sequence). The CDR3 covers 12 residues. V usage is TRBV27 and J usage is TRBJ2-2; no clear D. The receptor was derived from a man under 40 who had recovered from COVID-19. The sequenced sample was PBMCs or T cells enriched from blood (not recorded which). DNA of the CDR3: TGTGCCAGCAGTTCTTACACCGGGGAGCTGTTTTTT. Residues: CASSSYTGELFF.